The entry that follows covers one TCR beta chain sequence. These data originate in a study of control samples from healthy donors and cancer patients. Clones were read by immunoSEQ multiplex PCR, and TCRdb kept only the in-frame ones, dropping some. The top ten hold 15% to 20% of the sample, which has around 100,000 clones, about 88% seen once. The germline V gene encodes CDR1 LNHDA and CDR2 SQIVND (reference sequence). CDR3 length: 13 residues. Trimming stripped 6 bases from V and 1 base from J, with 9 bases between. The specimen was blood. The origin of this receptor is a woman between 50 and 59 years old in good health. The chain employs TRBV19 and TRBJ1-1, with D perhaps matching TRBD1 (5 bases). The CDR3 DNA is TGTGCCAGTAGCGGGACGGCGAACACTGAAGCTTTCTTT. Amino acids: CASSGTANTEAFF.